This TCR beta chain derives from a study of cytomegalovirus exposure and HLA in healthy donors. This CDR3 is built from 16 residues. Trimming at V came to 2 bases and at J to 10 bases, leaving 11 bases not matched to a gene. CDR1 is SGHTA and CDR2 is FQGNSA in the germline V gene. Data came from immunoSEQ multiplex PCR; TCRdb stores just in-frame clones and leaves some out. The sample has about 130,000 clones; 88% are singletons. The chain joins TRBV7-2 to TRBJ1-6; 7 nucleotides line up with TRBD1. The sequenced sample was PBMCs. The TCR was taken from a man aged 25 to 45 in good health and CMV-seronegative. The CDR3 protein is CASSLPHTGVKSPLHF. Here the CDR3 DNA reads TGTGCCAGCAGCTTACCCCATACAGGGGTAAAATCACCCCTCCACTTT.